This TCR beta chain stems from a study of OX40 agonist ivuxolimab in advanced cancers. Study-wide background: Two patients with cutaneous melanoma and one with hepatocellular carcinoma, three in total, showed partial responses. Points from the study as a whole: Certain nonresponding patients likewise had low normalized T-cell clonal expansion. There was clonal expansion of CD4+ and CD8+ blood T cells by week 6 at 0.1 to 3.0 mg/kg.

As for this clone: The antigen remains unidentified.

V shed 4 bases and J 5 bases; nucleotides not matched to a gene: 10. Germline V gene sequence: CDR1 SGHNT, CDR2 YYREEE (reference sequence). CDR3 length: 15 residues. Patients were ruled out by autoimmune disease history or systemic immunosuppression. TCRdb's copy holds only in-frame clones and misses some; the assay was immunoSEQ multiplex PCR. This table holds some 30,000 clones, roughly 74% found once. The TCR was taken from an adult with an advanced solid tumor such as melanoma, head and neck, liver or kidney cancer. The V gene is TRBV5-4, the J gene TRBJ1-2; 8 bases fit TRBD1. The specimen was CD4+ or CD8+ T cells sorted from blood, collected in a trial of the OX40 agonist ivuxolimab. The DNA of the CDR3 is TGTGCCAGCAGCAAAGACAGGGGCGAATGGTATGGCTACACCTTC. Translating gives CASSKDRGEWYGYTF.